This T cell receptor beta chain was found in a study of beta chain features in type 1 diabetes (dated by TCRdb to between 2017 and 2018). At the level of the whole study: Mean age, gender distribution, total cell number and subset yield were not different between patients and healthy donors. The study compared TCRB repertoires of sorted circulating CD4+ T cell subsets between recently diagnosed type 1 diabetes patients and matched healthy donors. Regulatory and stem cell-like memory subsets were obtained from only 8 patients and roughly 8 healthy donors, while naive and central memory subsets were obtained from all 28 donors. A total of about 110 million sorted cells were examined across all samples, and the number of cells per subset was strongly correlated with RNA yield.

Beyond this particular receptor, the publication reports: Patients with type 1 diabetes made fewer insertions and deleted more nucleotides at VDJ recombination sites, implying thymic rearrangement abnormalities. Sequencing cDNA rather than genomic DNA could over-represent highly expressing activated cells, although activation and CD3 levels did not differ between groups. PCR might favor shorter templates, but patient and control samples were amplified and corrected together, so any skew would affect both groups equally. A moderate but significant shortening of TCRB CDR3 length was observed in type 1 diabetes patients in all four CD4+ subsets. Naive, central memory and regulatory TCRB repertoires appeared to be more similar among patients than among healthy donors. HLA sub-analyses involved small numbers of individuals, so any influence of HLA type on TCRB rearrangement remained unresolved.

V loses 5 bases of germline sequence and J loses 2 bases, and the interval between the two ends is 13 bases. The germline V gene provides CDR1 SQVTM and CDR2 ANQGSEA. From the cysteine up to the phenylalanine, the CDR3 has a length of 13 residues. Of all the DNA, just the CDR3 is kept, 39 bases in frame from base 1. This clone was detected only a few times. Its recognized antigen is unknown. Within one base of it there is no much larger clone, and no base qualities were kept. Each donor gave one peripheral blood draw, averaging roughly 0.11 L, which was collected into heparinised tubes. Using a panel that included CD45RO, CCR7, CD25, CD127, CD95 and CD27, naive, central memory, regulatory and stem cell-like memory CD4+ T cells were sorted on a BD FACSAria II. All sorted populations exceeded 95% purity. PBMCs were separated immediately by Lymphoprep density gradient centrifugation and were stained directly, without being cultured. So that batch effects would be minimized, each experiment stained and sorted samples in pairs, pairing one healthy donor with one patient.

The High Capacity cDNA Reverse Transcription Kit was used to reverse transcribe all of the isolated RNA, meaning that expressed TCRB transcripts were what got sequenced. Deep immunoSEQ sequencing was performed on naive, central memory and regulatory T cell samples, with an average of about 3.57 million total reads per sample. After sorted cells were lysed in RLT buffer, RNA was extracted with DNase-treated RNeasy Micro or Mini kits, with the choice depending on cell number. To prevent cross-contamination, each cell subset was processed individually, whereas patient and healthy donor samples were processed jointly. The immunoSEQ multiplex PCR was used to amplify TCRB sequences from cDNA, generating 87-bp fragments that spanned the CDR3 region. The amplicons were sequenced using the Illumina HiSeq platform. From the authors' description of their analysis: Synthetic template baselines were used to correct PCR bias computationally, reads within Hamming distance 2 were collapsed, and singletons that could not be merged were discarded. Reads were aligned against IMGT so that V, D and J genes, CDR3 length and insertions or deletions at six rearrangement sites could be assigned. Clonotype counts were normalized to sorted cell number within each subset before computing true diversity and Gini coefficients with the tcR R package. The overlap coefficient, calculated on TCRB nucleotide sequences, was used to quantify repertoire sharing. As a proxy for the pre-selection repertoire, out-of-frame TCRB sequences from naive cells were analyzed. Imported from immuneACCESS, the table was reduced by TCRdb to in-frame sequences with V and J called. These copies leave out some clones; in studies compared against another copy, an unresolved V gene accounts for under half, and the cause of the remainder is not known. The V and J calls and the clone size are those of that table, but D and trimming were determined from the DNA. Recorded for this sample are 400,000 to 500,000 clones; about 14% of them occurred a single time. The top ten clones comprise roughly 0.038% of the sample.

The sequenced sample was naive CD4+ T cells from blood. This specimen's cell subset or site label, interpreted: true naive CD4+ T cells. The clonotype originates from a man aged 25 to 40 in good health. Rearrangement joined TRBV29-1 to TRBJ2-7; the D gene is tentatively TRBD1 or TRBD2, each matching 5 bases. The CDR3 protein: CSVRGNGPYEQYF. The DNA is TGCAGCGTTCGGGGCAACGGCCCCTACGAGCAGTACTTC.